The T cell receptor (beta chain) described here comes from a study of blood T cell repertoires in COVID-19 (dated by TCRdb to about 2020). In terms of the full investigation: Collaborator samples came from the United States, Italy and Spain and covered acute and convalescent phases of COVID-19. The prospective study material was composed of cDNA or gDNA derived from T cells, B-cell-depleted T cells, or PBMCs. The dataset comprised deeply sampled blood TCRbeta repertoires from subjects exposed to, actively infected with, or recovered from COVID-19. The repertoires were released in a freely available public database meant as a resource for research on the immune response to SARS-CoV-2. Samples came from the ongoing ImmuneRACE study (first 160 participants) plus 1,254 subjects from 6 global collaborators. Sample metadata almost always included a de-identified subject ID, COVID-19 status, age in years and sex. Where available, HLA class I and class II types were taken from metadata supplied by the sample provider and were not determined by assay-based typing. General findings and caveats noted by the study authors: Clinical and demographic metadata were provided uncurated, with the amount varying by source and participant.

Measured from the cysteine to the phenylalanine, the CDR3 is 14 residues long. The only DNA kept is the CDR3, 42 bases in frame from the first base. The junction carries 6 bases between V and J, which are trimmed by 2 bases and 1 base respectively. From the germline V gene (reference sequence), CDR1 is WNHNN and CDR2 is SYGVQD. TCRbeta CDR3 regions were amplified from genomic DNA by means of the immunoSEQ Assay, a bias-controlled multiplex PCR. Concerning the study's data processing: Within the assay, amplification of reference gene primers was used to estimate how many nucleated cells each sample contained. To quantify the absolute abundance of each unique TCRbeta CDR3 rearrangement, sequence reads were collapsed and filtered. For each sample, productive Simpson clonality was calculated as the square root of Simpson's diversity index over productive rearrangements. TCRdb limited this immuneACCESS table to in-frame rearrangements with V and J called. A share of clones is missing; checked studies link under half to unresolved V genes, and the rest is unexplained. The D gene and trimming were derived from the DNA, and the V and J assignments and clone size from that table. The sample yields 40,000 to 45,000 clones; 79% were counted once. The top ten constitute roughly a third of the sample.

This clone was picked up a small number of times. Its target antigen remains unknown. No much larger clone is present one base from it, and per-base qualities are unavailable. Each collaborating institution followed its own protocols to collect whole blood in K2EDTA tubes. For TCRbeta analysis, collaborators shipped samples in one of three forms: frozen whole blood, isolated PBMCs, or DNA extracted from either of those sample types. Material: peripheral blood. The rearranged segments are TRBV10-1 and TRBJ2-1; perhaps TRBD2 is the D gene, with 6 bases matching. This TCR derives from a woman of 80 years or more with acute or convalescent COVID-19. DNA sequence: TGCGCCAGCAGTGAGGGGGGGTCCTACAATGAGCAGTTCTTC. It codes for CASSEGGSYNEQFF.